The clone carrying this T cell receptor (beta chain) has a single count. Repertoires were generated with immunoSEQ multiplex PCR, while TCRdb's copy carries only in-frame clones and drops some. The table shows around 330,000 clones, with 85% occurring only once. The entry originates in a study of blood T cell repertoires in COVID-19. Germline CDR1 is GTSNPN and CDR2 is SVGIG (reference sequence). Trimming shortened V by 1 base and J by 8 bases, and 11 bases separated the two germline ends. The CDR3 has 12 amino acids. The source material was PBMCs or T cells enriched from blood (not recorded which). The receptor was derived from a woman aged 25 to 39 who had been exposed to COVID-19. J is TRBJ1-2 and V is TRBV30; no clear D. The CDR3 sequence: CAWSDSRYGYTF. The CDR3 nucleotides are TGTGCCTGGAGTGACAGTCGGTACGGCTACACCTTC.